This TCR beta chain was identified in a study of cytomegalovirus exposure and HLA in healthy donors. Study details: HLA-typed donors contributed some 87 million unique TCRs, which were held in an early data release. The study's findings and limits: Despite most TCR sequences being rare, some public TCRs occurred in many donors. Roughly uniform depth of sequencing across donors was assumed in presence/absence analyses. One cluster of highly shared sequence variants probably arose as a sequencing artifact.

13 Jbeta primers and 60 Vbeta primers were used for the PCR. The data were produced by immunoSEQ multiplex PCR, yet TCRdb's version contains in-frame clones alone and is incomplete. The sample yields approximately 150,000 clones, about 83% seen once. This clone was counted once. Its specificity is not known. V lost 2 bases to trimming and J lost 1 base, with 2 bases between them. The CDR3 is 12 amino acids. Germline V gene data show CDR1 as GTSNPN and CDR2 as SVGIG (reference sequence). Sequencing used PBMCs. This sequence joins TRBV30 and TRBJ2-2; D remains unclear. The TCR originated in a girl aged 5-17 years in good health and CMV-seropositive. In nucleotides, the CDR3 is TGTGCCTGGAGTCTGAACACCGGGGAGCTGTTTTTT. Translating it yields CAWSLNTGELFF.